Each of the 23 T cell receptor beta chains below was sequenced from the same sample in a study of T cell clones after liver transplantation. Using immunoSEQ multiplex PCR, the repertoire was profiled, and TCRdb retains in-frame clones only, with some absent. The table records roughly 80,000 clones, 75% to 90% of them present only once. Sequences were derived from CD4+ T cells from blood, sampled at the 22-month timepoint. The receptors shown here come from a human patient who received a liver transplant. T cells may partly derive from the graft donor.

The CDR3 is CASTGPYNEQFF. The CDR3 bases are TGTGCCAGCACCGGCCCTTACAATGAGCAGTTCTTC. The J gene is TRBJ2-1, the V gene TRBV28; D is uncertain. Between the trimmed V and J ends, which lost 7 bases and 4 bases, there was a span of 8 bases. Germline CDR1 and CDR2: MDHEN and SYDVKM. The CDR3 covers 12 residues.

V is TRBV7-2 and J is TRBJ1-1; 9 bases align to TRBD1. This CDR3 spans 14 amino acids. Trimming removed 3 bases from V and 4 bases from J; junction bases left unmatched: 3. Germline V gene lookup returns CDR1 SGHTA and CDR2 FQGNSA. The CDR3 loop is CASSFIQGATEAFF. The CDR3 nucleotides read TGTGCCAGCAGCTTTATACAGGGGGCCACTGAAGCTTTCTTT.

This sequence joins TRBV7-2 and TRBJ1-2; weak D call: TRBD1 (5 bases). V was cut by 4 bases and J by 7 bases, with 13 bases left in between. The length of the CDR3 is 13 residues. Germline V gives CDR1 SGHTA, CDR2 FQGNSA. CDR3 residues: CASSSGLVGGYTF. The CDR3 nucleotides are TGTGCCAGCAGCTCAGGGTTAGTCGGTGGCTACACCTTC.

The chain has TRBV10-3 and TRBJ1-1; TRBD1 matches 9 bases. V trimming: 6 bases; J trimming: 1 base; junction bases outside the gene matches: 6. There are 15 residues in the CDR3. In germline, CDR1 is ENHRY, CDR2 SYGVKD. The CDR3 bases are TGTGCCATCAGACCGGGACAGGGTTCGAACACTGAAGCTTTCTTT. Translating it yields CAIRPGQGSNTEAFF.

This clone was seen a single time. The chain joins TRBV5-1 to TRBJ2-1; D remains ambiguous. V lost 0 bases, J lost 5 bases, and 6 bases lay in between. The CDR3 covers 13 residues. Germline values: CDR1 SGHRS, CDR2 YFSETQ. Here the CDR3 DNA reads TGCGCCAGCAGCTTGGACTCAAACAATGAGCAGTTCTTC. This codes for CASSLDSNNEQFF.

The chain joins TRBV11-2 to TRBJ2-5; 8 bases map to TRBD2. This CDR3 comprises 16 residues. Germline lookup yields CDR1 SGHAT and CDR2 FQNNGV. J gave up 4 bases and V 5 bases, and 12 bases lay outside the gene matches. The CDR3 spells CASSERVAGLGETQYF. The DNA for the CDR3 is TGTGCCAGCAGCGAACGTGTAGCGGGACTAGGAGAGACCCAGTACTTC. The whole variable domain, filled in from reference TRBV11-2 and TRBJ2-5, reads EAGVAQSPRYKIIEKRQSVAFWCNPISGHATLYWYQQILGQGPKLLIQFQNNGVVDDSQLPKDRFSAERLKGVDSTLKIQPAKLEDSAVYLCASSERVAGLGETQYFGPGTRLLVL.

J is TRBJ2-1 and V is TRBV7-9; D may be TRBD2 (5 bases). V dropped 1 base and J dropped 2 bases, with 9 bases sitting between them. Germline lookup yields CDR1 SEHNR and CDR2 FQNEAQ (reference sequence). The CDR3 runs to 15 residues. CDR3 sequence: CASSLVGDTYNEQFF. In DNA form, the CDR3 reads TGTGCCAGCAGCTTAGTGGGAGACACCTACAATGAGCAGTTCTTC. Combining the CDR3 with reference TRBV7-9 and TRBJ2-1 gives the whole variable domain DTGVSQNPRHKITKRGQNVTFRCDPISEHNRLYWYRQTLGQGPEFLTYFQNEAQLEKSRLLSDRFSAERPKGSFSTLEIQRTEQGDSAMYLCASSLVGDTYNEQFFGPGTRLTVL.

The CDR3 spells CASSYSNTNTGELFF. CDR3 in DNA: TGTGCCAGCAGCTACTCGAACACGAACACCGGGGAGCTGTTTTTT. The chain combines TRBV7-3 with TRBJ2-2; D is unresolved. V lost 4 bases to trimming and J lost 0 bases, with 9 bases between them. The CDR3 length is 15 residues. CDR1 is SGHTA and CDR2 is FQGTGA in the germline V gene. Full variable domain (remainder filled in from reference TRBV7-3 and TRBJ2-2): GAGVSQTPSNKVTEKGKYVELRCDPISGHTALYWYRQSLGQGPEFLIYFQGTGAADDSGLPNDRFFAVRPEGSVSTLKIQRTERGDSAVYLCASSYSNTNTGELFFGEGSRLTVL.

CDR3 amino acids: CASRSGGQGAREQYF. Here the CDR3 DNA reads TGTGCCAGCAGGTCAGGGGGACAGGGGGCGAGGGAGCAGTACTTC. The genes are TRBV6-5 and TRBJ2-7, with TRBD1 identical over 12 bases. CDR1 and CDR2 (germline): MNHEY, SVGAGI. The length of the CDR3 is 15 residues. After removal of 6 bases from V and 7 bases from J, the junction contained 10 bases not matched to a gene.

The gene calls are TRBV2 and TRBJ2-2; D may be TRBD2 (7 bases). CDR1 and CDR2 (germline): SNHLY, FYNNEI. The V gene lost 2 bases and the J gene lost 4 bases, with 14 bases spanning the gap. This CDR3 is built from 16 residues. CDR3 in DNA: TGTGCCAGCAGTGAATTGAGGGGGGAGGGCACCGGGGAGCTGTTTTTT. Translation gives CASSELRGEGTGELFF.

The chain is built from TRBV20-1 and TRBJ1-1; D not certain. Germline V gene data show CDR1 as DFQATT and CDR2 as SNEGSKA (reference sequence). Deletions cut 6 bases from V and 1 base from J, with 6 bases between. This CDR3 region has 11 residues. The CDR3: CSARSNTEAFF. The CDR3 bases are TGCAGTGCAAGATCGAACACTGAAGCTTTCTTT.

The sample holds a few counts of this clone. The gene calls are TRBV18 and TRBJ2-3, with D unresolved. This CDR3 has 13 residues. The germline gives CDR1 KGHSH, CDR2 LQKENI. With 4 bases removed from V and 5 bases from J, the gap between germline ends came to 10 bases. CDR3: CASSQQSGDTQYF. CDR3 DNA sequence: TGTGCCAGCTCACAACAGTCTGGAGATACGCAGTATTTT.

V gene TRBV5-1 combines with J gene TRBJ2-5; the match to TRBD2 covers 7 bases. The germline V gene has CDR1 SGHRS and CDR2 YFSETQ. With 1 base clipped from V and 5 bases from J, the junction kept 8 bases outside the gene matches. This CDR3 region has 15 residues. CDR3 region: CASSLFAPGRETQYF. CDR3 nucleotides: TGCGCCAGCAGCTTGTTCGCCCCCGGGAGGGAGACCCAGTACTTC.

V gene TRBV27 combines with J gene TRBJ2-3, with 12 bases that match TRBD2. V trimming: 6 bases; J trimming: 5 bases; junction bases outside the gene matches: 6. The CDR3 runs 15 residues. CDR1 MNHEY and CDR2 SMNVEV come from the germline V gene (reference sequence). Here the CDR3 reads CASRETSGGRDTQYF. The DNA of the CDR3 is TGTGCCAGCAGGGAAACTAGCGGGGGGCGAGATACGCAGTATTTT.

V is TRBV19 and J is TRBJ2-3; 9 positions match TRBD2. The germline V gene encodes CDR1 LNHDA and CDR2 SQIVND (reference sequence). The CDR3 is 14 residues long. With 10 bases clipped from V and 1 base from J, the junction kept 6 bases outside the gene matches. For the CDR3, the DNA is TGTGCCATCGCTAGCGGGACCGGCACAGATACGCAGTATTTT. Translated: CAIASGTGTDTQYF.

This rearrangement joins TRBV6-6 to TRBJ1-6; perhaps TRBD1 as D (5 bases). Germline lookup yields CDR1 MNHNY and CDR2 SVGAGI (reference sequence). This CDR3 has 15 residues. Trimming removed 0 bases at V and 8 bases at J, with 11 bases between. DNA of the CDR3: TGTGCCAGCAGTTACTCTCTGGGGCTAGATTCACCCCTCCACTTT. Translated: CASSYSLGLDSPLHF.

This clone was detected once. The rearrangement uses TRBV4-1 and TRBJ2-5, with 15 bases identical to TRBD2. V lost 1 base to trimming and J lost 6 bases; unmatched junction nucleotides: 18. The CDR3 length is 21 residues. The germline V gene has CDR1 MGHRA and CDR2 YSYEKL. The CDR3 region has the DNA TGCGCCAGCAGCCAAGTTGTCACGCAAAGGACTAGCGGGGGGGGTAGAAAGACCCAGTACTTC. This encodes CASSQVVTQRTSGGGRKTQYF.

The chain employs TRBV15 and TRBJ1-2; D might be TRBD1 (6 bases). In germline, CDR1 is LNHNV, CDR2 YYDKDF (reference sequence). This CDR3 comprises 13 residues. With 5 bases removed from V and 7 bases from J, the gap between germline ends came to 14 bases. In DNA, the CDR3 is TGTGCCACCAGCGGACAGCTAAATTTTGGCTACACCTTC. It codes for CATSGQLNFGYTF.

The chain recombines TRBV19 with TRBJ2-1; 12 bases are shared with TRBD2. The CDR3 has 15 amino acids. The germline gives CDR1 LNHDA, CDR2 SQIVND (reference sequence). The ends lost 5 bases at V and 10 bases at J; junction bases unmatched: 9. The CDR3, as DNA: TGTGCCAGTAGTTTTTCTAGCGGGGGGGCCGGGGAGCAGTTCTTC. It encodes CASSFSSGGAGEQFF. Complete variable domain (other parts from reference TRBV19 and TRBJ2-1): DGGITQSPKYLFRKEGQNVTLSCEQNLNHDAMYWYRQDPGQGLRLIYYSQIVNDFQKGDIAEGYSVSREKKESFPLTVTSAQKNPTAFYLCASSFSSGGAGEQFFGPGTRLTVL.

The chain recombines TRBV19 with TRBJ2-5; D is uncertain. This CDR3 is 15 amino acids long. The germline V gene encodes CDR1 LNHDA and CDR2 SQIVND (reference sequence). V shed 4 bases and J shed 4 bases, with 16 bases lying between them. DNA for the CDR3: TGTGCCAGTAGTACCCCAGCCAGGCCCCCAGAGACCCAGTACTTC. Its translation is CASSTPARPPETQYF.

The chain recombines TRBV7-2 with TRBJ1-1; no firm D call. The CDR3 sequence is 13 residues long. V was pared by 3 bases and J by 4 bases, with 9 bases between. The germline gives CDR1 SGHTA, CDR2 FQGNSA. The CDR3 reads CASSLWEATEAFF. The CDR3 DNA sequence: TGTGCCAGCAGCTTGTGGGAGGCCACTGAAGCTTTCTTT.

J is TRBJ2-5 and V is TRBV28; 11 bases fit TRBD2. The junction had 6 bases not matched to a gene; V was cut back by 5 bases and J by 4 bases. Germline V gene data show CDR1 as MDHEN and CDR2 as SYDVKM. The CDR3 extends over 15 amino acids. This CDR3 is CASSVLAGVAETQYF. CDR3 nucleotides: TGTGCCAGCAGTGTACTAGCGGGAGTTGCAGAGACCCAGTACTTC.

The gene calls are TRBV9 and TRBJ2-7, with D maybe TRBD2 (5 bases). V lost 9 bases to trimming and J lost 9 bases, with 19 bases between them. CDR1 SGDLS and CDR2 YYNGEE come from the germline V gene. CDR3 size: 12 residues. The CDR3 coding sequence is TGTGCCACCCCCCCCCGTCATCGGGGGCAGTACTTC. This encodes CATPPRHRGQYF.